The clone carrying this T cell receptor (beta chain) was picked up many times. This specimen comes from a study of T cells in Graves' hyperthyroidism and ophthalmopathy. The CDR3 loop spans 17 amino acids. With V trimmed by 5 bases and J by 0 bases, 7 bases remained unmatched. From germline, CDR1 is MNHEY and CDR2 SMNVEV (reference sequence). Researchers took RNA transcripts and amplified the TCR beta CDR3 regions from them. The HTBI primer set was used in a first-round RT-PCR of the TCR CDR3. TCRdb passed the multiplex PCR reads through MiXCR, listing each CDR3 protein once. The table records 490,000 or so distinct CDR3 sequences, about 16% of them present only once.

The sequence was obtained from a woman aged 25 to 39 with Graves' ophthalmopathy. The sequenced sample was blood. This sequence joins TRBV27 and TRBJ2-2, with 9 bases lining up with TRBD1. The CDR3 nucleotides read TGTGCCAGCAGTAAGGGACAGGGATTGCCGAACACCGGGGAGCTGTTTTTT. It yields the protein CASSKGQGLPNTGELFF.